The 26 T cell receptor beta chains below were found in one sample sequenced in a study of response to subunit inactivated influenza vaccine. MiXCR, applied by TCRdb to the RT-PCR reads, yields one record per CDR3 protein. The repertoire includes 150,000 to 200,000 distinct CDR3 sequences, approximately 10% of them detected once, and 9.5% to 15% sits in the top ten. Material: non-naive T cells sorted from PBMCs, obtained 45 days after vaccination. The receptors shown here come from a man aged 50 to 59 who received an inactivated influenza vaccine.

This clonotype was seen repeatedly, ten times or more. The chain is built from TRBV6-5 and TRBJ1-6, with a possible D match to TRBD1 (5 bases). Between the trimmed V and J ends, which lost 0 bases and 8 bases, there was a span of 14 bases. Germline-derived CDR1 and CDR2 are MNHEY and SVGAGI. The CDR3 is made up of 16 amino acids. The DNA for the CDR3 is TGTGCCAGCAGTTACTCGGGTCTCAGGGCGTATTCACCCCTCCACTTT. Its translation: CASSYSGLRAYSPLHF.

This clonotype was seen a handful of times. The CDR3 protein is CAISVGPNYGYTF. For the CDR3, the DNA is TGTGCCATCAGTGTCGGACCTAACTATGGCTACACCTTC. V gene TRBV10-3 combines with J gene TRBJ1-2; no reliable D call. The germline CDR1 and CDR2 sequences are ENHRY and SYGVKD. The CDR3 sequence is 13 residues long. The V end was cut by 4 bases, the J end by 0 bases, with 6 bases between.

The CDR3 sequence is CASSQGQLRTDTQYF. CDR3 sequence (DNA): TGTGCCAGCAGCCAAGGGCAGCTAAGAACAGATACGCAGTATTTT. This rearrangement joins TRBV3-1 to TRBJ2-3, with no clear D. V lost 1 base to trimming and J lost 3 bases, with 11 bases between them. Germline-derived CDR1 and CDR2 are LGHDT and YNNKEL (reference sequence). The CDR3 loop spans 15 amino acids.

This clonotype was seen ten or more times. This chain connects TRBV10-3 to TRBJ2-5; D is possibly TRBD1 or TRBD2 (6 bases each). CDR1 is ENHRY, CDR2 SYGVKD, per germline. This CDR3 contains 16 residues. V was pared by 9 bases and J by 4 bases, with 24 bases between. CDR3 nucleotides: TGTGCCATTGCCACTAGGGGGGCCACCGGGGGAGAGACCCAGTACTTC. Protein sequence: CAIATRGATGGETQYF.

The genes are TRBV6-1 and TRBJ1-4, with 7 bases fitting TRBD1. The V segment lost 6 bases and the J segment 5 bases; nucleotides outside the gene matches: 9. Germline CDR1 reads MNHNS; CDR2 reads SASEGT. The CDR3 is 15 residues long. The CDR3 reads CASRDWTGGNEKLFF. For the CDR3, the DNA is TGTGCCAGCAGGGACTGGACAGGTGGAAATGAAAAACTGTTTTTT.

This clonotype was observed many times. V and J are TRBV20-1 and TRBJ2-5; 11 bases line up with TRBD2. The length of the CDR3 is 18 residues. CDR1 and CDR2 (germline): DFQATT, SNEGSKA (reference sequence). The junction had 12 bases not matched to a gene; V was cut back by 2 bases and J by 1 base. CDR3 coding DNA: TGCAGTGCTAGACCCGGGACAGTTAGCGGGAGGGCCCAAGAGACCCAGTACTTC. It translates to CSARPGTVSGRAQETQYF.

This clonotype was picked up a small number of times. The chain carries TRBV29-1 and TRBJ2-3, with 8 bases aligning to TRBD2. V was pared by 3 bases and J by 4 bases, with 6 bases of the junction left unmatched. This CDR3 is 14 amino acids long. Germline assignment: CDR1 SQVTM and CDR2 ANQGSEA. The DNA of the CDR3 is TGCAGCGTTGAGAGCGGGGGTGAGGCAGATACGCAGTATTTT. This sequence encodes CSVESGGEADTQYF.

The J gene is TRBJ2-2, the V gene TRBV25-1; D could derive from TRBD1 or TRBD2 (6 bases each). Germline V CDR1 and CDR2: MGHDK, SYGVNS. Trimming cost V 2 bases and J 4 bases, with 14 bases left between them. This CDR3 spans 16 amino acids. CDR3 nucleotide sequence: TGTGCCAGCAGTGAACTTTCGGGGGCGGGCACCGGGGAGCTGTTTTTT. It yields the protein CASSELSGAGTGELFF.

The gene calls are TRBV9 and TRBJ2-5, with a weak D call TRBD1 (6 bases). The V gene lost 0 bases and the J gene lost 2 bases, with 11 bases spanning the gap. This CDR3 spans 15 amino acids. Germline V CDR1 and CDR2: SGDLS, YYNGEE. CDR3 protein: CASSVEGDTQETQYF. Here the CDR3 DNA reads TGTGCCAGCAGCGTAGAGGGGGATACACAAGAGACCCAGTACTTC.

Many counts were recorded for this clonotype. J is TRBJ2-4 and V is TRBV20-1; 7 bases agree with TRBD2. The V segment lost 1 base and the J segment 5 bases; nucleotides outside the gene matches: 8. The CDR3 consists of 15 residues. Germline V CDR1 and CDR2: DFQATT, SNEGSKA (reference sequence). CDR3 sequence (DNA): TGCAGTGCTAGAGGAAAAGCGGGAAGTGAAAACATTCAGTACTTC. Protein sequence: CSARGKAGSENIQYF.

The chain joins TRBV20-1 to TRBJ2-3; D may be TRBD2 (6 bases). This CDR3 has 14 amino acids. The V and J ends lost 6 bases and 2 bases respectively, with 15 bases between them. Looked up from germline, CDR1 is DFQATT and CDR2 is SNEGSKA (reference sequence). This chain's CDR3 is CSASGTSYTDTQYF. The CDR3 nucleotides are TGCAGTGCATCCGGGACTTCTTACACAGATACGCAGTATTTT.

This clonotype was seen repeatedly, ten times or more. V and J are TRBV28 and TRBJ2-7; perhaps TRBD1 as D (5 bases). CDR1 is MDHEN, CDR2 SYDVKM, per germline. V lost 5 bases to trimming and J lost 9 bases, with 11 bases between them. The CDR3 spans 11 residues. CDR3 in amino acids: CASSQTGAQYF. CDR3 nucleotide sequence: TGTGCCAGCAGTCAAACAGGCGCGCAGTACTTC.

This rearrangement joins TRBV6-4 to TRBJ1-6; 8 nucleotides agree with TRBD1. With V trimmed by 5 bases and J by 10 bases, 4 bases remained unmatched. This CDR3 comprises 13 residues. CDR1 is MRHNA, CDR2 SNTAGT, per germline. CDR3 DNA sequence: TGTGCCAGCAGTCGGACAGGGATATCACCCCTCCACTTT. Translated: CASSRTGISPLHF.

This clonotype was seen repeatedly, ten times or more. The rearrangement uses TRBV12-3 or TRBV12-4 and TRBJ2-5; 10 bases fit TRBD1. V lost 7 bases to trimming and J lost 2 bases; unmatched junction nucleotides: 7. This CDR3 is 15 amino acids long. The CDR3 region is CASIGTGAAQETQYF. In nucleotides, the CDR3 is TGTGCCAGCATTGGGACAGGGGCCGCACAAGAGACCCAGTACTTC.

This clonotype was seen a handful of times. The rearrangement uses TRBV10-2 and TRBJ2-2; 10 bases map to TRBD1. The CDR3 extends over 14 amino acids. V was clipped by 6 bases and J by 8 bases; unmatched bases: 6. Per the germline V gene, CDR1 is WSHSY and CDR2 is SAAADI. The CDR3 bases are TGCGCCAGCAGGACAGGGGGCGCGGCTGGGGAGCTGTTTTTT. Translated: CASRTGGAAGELFF.

The genes are TRBV7-9 and TRBJ1-6; TRBD1 might be the D (6 bases). The V gene's germline CDR1 is SEHNR and CDR2 FQNEAQ (reference sequence). V shed 5 bases and J shed 8 bases, with 10 bases lying between them. CDR3 length equals 13 residues. The CDR3 nucleotides are TGTGCCAGCAGCGGCCGGACAGATTCACCCCTCCACTTT. This codes for CASSGRTDSPLHF.

The chain carries TRBV11-2 and TRBJ2-2; D unclear. The CDR3 is made up of 13 amino acids. The V end lost 0 bases, the J end lost 3 bases, and 2 bases lay between the germline ends. CDR1 and CDR2 from the germline V gene are SGHAT and FQNNGV. CDR3 coding DNA: TGTGCCAGCAGCTTAGAGGACACCGGGGAGCTGTTTTTT. Its translation: CASSLEDTGELFF.

In this sample, this clonotype turned up many times. The chain carries TRBV7-3 and TRBJ2-2, with no clear D. The CDR3 consists of 13 residues. V was shortened by 3 bases and J by 3 bases, with 5 bases between the two germline ends. Per the germline V gene, CDR1 is SGHTA and CDR2 is FQGTGA. The CDR3 DNA reads as TGTGCCAGCAGCTTGGTGGACACCGGGGAGCTGTTTTTT. Its protein product is CASSLVDTGELFF. The variable domain in full, with the rest retrieved from reference TRBV7-3 and TRBJ2-2, is GAGVSQTPSNKVTEKGKYVELRCDPISGHTALYWYRQSLGQGPEFLIYFQGTGAADDSGLPNDRFFAVRPEGSVSTLKIQRTERGDSAVYLCASSLVDTGELFFGEGSRLTVL.

The V gene is TRBV28, the J gene TRBJ1-2, with D maybe TRBD1 (6 bases). Per the germline V gene, CDR1 is MDHEN and CDR2 is SYDVKM. The V and J ends lost 6 bases and 6 bases respectively, with 11 bases between them. There are 12 residues in the CDR3. The CDR3 DNA reads as TGTGCCAGCAGCACAGGGTCCAATGGCTACACCTTC. Protein product: CASSTGSNGYTF.

V usage is TRBV5-1 and J usage is TRBJ1-6; 8 positions agree with TRBD1. Per germline, CDR1 SGHRS and CDR2 YFSETQ. The CDR3 loop spans 16 amino acids. J gave up 2 bases and V 4 bases, and 5 bases lay outside the gene matches. The CDR3 protein is CASSEGQATYNSPLHF. The CDR3 nucleotides read TGCGCCAGCAGCGAGGGACAGGCAACCTATAATTCACCCCTCCACTTT.

The table lists this clonotype with a few counts. The chain is built from TRBV7-2 and TRBJ2-5; D perhaps matches TRBD2 (7 bases). CDR3 length: 16 amino acids. V was cut by 0 bases and J by 4 bases, with 15 bases left in between. The germline V gene has CDR1 SGHTA and CDR2 FQGNSA. CDR3 DNA: TGTGCCAGCAGCTTAGCGTGGAGGGGGGGGCTAGAGACCCAGTACTTC. Encoded protein: CASSLAWRGGLETQYF.

This clonotype came up a few times. This chain uses TRBV6-2 or TRBV6-3 with TRBJ2-3; 10 bases match TRBD2. The J segment lost 6 bases and the V segment lost 7 bases, leaving 10 bases of the junction unmatched. Germline V gene data show CDR1 as MNHEY and CDR2 as SVGEGT. The CDR3 loop spans 15 amino acids. The CDR3 region has the DNA TGTGCCAGCATCCGCAGCGGGGGGGCGGGGGATACGCAGTATTTT. It is translated as CASIRSGGAGDTQYF.

J is TRBJ2-5 and V is TRBV20-1, with 7 nucleotides matching TRBD2. The CDR3 sequence is 17 residues long. Germline CDR1 is DFQATT and CDR2 is SNEGSKA (reference sequence). J gave up 5 bases and V 2 bases, and 17 bases lay outside the gene matches. The CDR3: CSARWPSIGGIMETQYF. CDR3 nucleotide sequence: TGCAGTGCTAGATGGCCCTCCATCGGGGGGATTATGGAGACCCAGTACTTC.

The chain has TRBV7-2 and TRBJ2-3, with 10 bases fitting TRBD1. The CDR3 consists of 15 residues. CDR1 is SGHTA, CDR2 FQGNSA, per germline. Trimming took 6 bases from V and 5 from J; bases not matched to a gene: 8. CDR3 amino acids: CASRGQTGGRDTQYF. CDR3 nucleotides: TGTGCCAGCAGGGGTCAGACAGGGGGCAGAGATACGCAGTATTTT.

In its sample, this clonotype was seen many times. V is TRBV5-6 and J is TRBJ2-5; D might be TRBD2 (5 bases). V lost 1 base and J 0 bases, leaving 7 bases between the germline ends. Per germline, CDR1 SGHDT and CDR2 YYEEEE. The CDR3 contains 14 residues. The CDR3 DNA reads TGTGCCAGCAGCTTGCGAGGGAACCAAGAGACCCAGTACTTC. Translated, it gives CASSLRGNQETQYF.

This chain connects TRBV7-2 to TRBJ2-1; 9 bases agree with TRBD2. The CDR3 runs 15 residues. Per the germline V gene, CDR1 is SGHTA and CDR2 is FQGNSA. The V gene end was trimmed by 1 base and the J gene end by 10 bases; junction bases not matched to a gene: 8. The CDR3 nucleotides are TGTGCCAGCAGCTTAGTGGCGGGAGGGAGCCAGGAGCAGTTCTTC. The encoded protein is CASSLVAGGSQEQFF.